What follows are 14 T cell receptor beta chains derived from one specimen sequenced in a study of response to subunit inactivated influenza vaccine. TCRdb re-called the RT-PCR reads with MiXCR, one entry per CDR3 protein. The sample has about 780,000 distinct CDR3 sequences, under 20% seen once; the top ten hold 11%. Sequenced material: PBMCs from blood, taken less than 6 days after vaccination. Every receptor here comes from a man aged 50 or older who received an inactivated influenza vaccine.

In this sample, this clonotype turned up a few times. The genes are TRBV20-1 and TRBJ1-4; perhaps TRBD1 as D (5 bases). The ends were cut back, 6 bases at V and 8 bases at J, with 10 bases in the middle. Germline values: CDR1 DFQATT, CDR2 SNEGSKA (reference sequence). CDR3 size: 11 residues. As DNA, the CDR3 is TGCAGTGCCTTTGACAGAGAAAAACTGTTTTTT. Amino acid sequence: CSAFDREKLFF.

The chain has TRBV5-5 and TRBJ2-1, with a weak D call TRBD2 (6 bases). CDR3 length: 14 residues. The V and J ends lost 4 bases and 10 bases respectively, with 18 bases between them. The germline V gene encodes CDR1 SGHKS and CDR2 YYEKEE (reference sequence). The DNA of the CDR3 is TGTGCCAGCAGCCGGGAGCGAGGAGCTCAGGAGCAGTTCTTC. Translated: CASSRERGAQEQFF. Full variable domain (remainder filled in from reference TRBV5-5 and TRBJ2-1): DAGVTQSPTHLIKTRGQQVTLRCSPISGHKSVSWYQQVLGQGPQFIFQYYEKEERGRGNFPDRFSARQFPNYSSELNVNALLLGDSALYLCASSRERGAQEQFFGPGTRLTVL.

J is TRBJ2-3 and V is TRBV2; D unresolved. Germline V gene data show CDR1 as SNHLY and CDR2 as FYNNEI. This CDR3 comprises 12 residues. V was trimmed by 8 bases and J by 6 bases, leaving 12 bases between them. The CDR3 DNA is TGTGCCAGCGGCCCCATCGGGGATACGCAGTATTTT. Translation gives CASGPIGDTQYF.

The chain joins TRBV30 to TRBJ2-5; 7 bases are shared with TRBD1. The CDR3 totals 13 residues. J was trimmed by 5 bases and V by 3 bases; bases with no gene match: 6. Looked up from germline, CDR1 is GTSNPN and CDR2 is SVGIG (reference sequence). The CDR3 DNA reads as TGTGCCTGGAGCCTCAACAGGGGTGAGACCCAGTACTTC. This gives the protein CAWSLNRGETQYF.

The rearrangement links TRBV5-5 to TRBJ2-7, with 10 positions matching TRBD2. Germline CDR1 is SGHKS and CDR2 is YYEKEE (reference sequence). Trimming removed 0 bases from V and 3 bases from J; junction bases left unmatched: 6. This CDR3 has 16 amino acids. The chain's CDR3 is CASSLGASGGVYEQYF. In DNA, the CDR3 is TGTGCCAGCAGCTTGGGTGCTAGCGGGGGCGTCTACGAGCAGTACTTC.

The chain employs TRBV4-2 and TRBJ2-7, with a possible D match to TRBD1 (5 bases). The CDR3 totals 15 residues. The V end was cut by 0 bases, the J end by 0 bases, with 9 bases between. In germline, CDR1 is LGHNA, CDR2 YNFKEQ. The CDR3 protein is CASSQDGAASYEQYF. The CDR3 DNA follows: TGTGCCAGCAGCCAAGATGGGGCAGCCTCCTACGAGCAGTACTTC.

This clonotype was detected only a few times. The chain uses TRBV19 and TRBJ1-1; the D gene is possibly TRBD1 (5 bases). Trimming left V 2 bases short and J 4 bases short, with 14 bases between. Looked up from germline, CDR1 is LNHDA and CDR2 is SQIVND (reference sequence). The CDR3 runs 15 residues. This CDR3 reads CASSIQGNLVTEAFF. The DNA of the CDR3 is TGTGCCAGTAGTATACAGGGAAATCTAGTCACTGAAGCTTTCTTT.

The rearrangement uses TRBV15 and TRBJ2-7; 7 bases map to TRBD2. CDR3 length equals 13 residues. V lost 7 bases to trimming and J lost 2 bases; unmatched junction nucleotides: 5. Germline V lookup: CDR1 LNHNV, CDR2 YYDKDF (reference sequence). CDR3 nucleotide sequence: TGTGCCACCACCGAAGCGGGGACCTACGAGCAGTACTTC. It encodes CATTEAGTYEQYF.

The chain carries TRBV7-2 and TRBJ2-3, with 10 bases lining up with TRBD2. Germline CDR1 is SGHTA and CDR2 is FQGNSA. There are 17 residues in the CDR3. Trimming at V came to 3 bases and at J to 1 base, leaving 7 bases not matched to a gene. In nucleotides, the CDR3 is TGTGCCAGCAGCTTGTCCCTCGGACTAGCGGGCACAGATACGCAGTATTTT. Residues: CASSLSLGLAGTDTQYF.

This clonotype was counted only a few times. The chain is built from TRBV6-5 and TRBJ2-1; D uncertain. The CDR3 runs 12 residues. V gave up 7 bases and J gave up 3 bases, with 7 bases separating them. The germline V gene encodes CDR1 MNHEY and CDR2 SVGAGI. CDR3 protein: CASTSDYNEQFF. The CDR3 DNA is TGTGCCAGCACGTCCGACTACAATGAGCAGTTCTTC.

This sequence joins TRBV4-2 and TRBJ1-2; the match to TRBD1 covers 7 bases. Germline assignment: CDR1 LGHNA and CDR2 YNFKEQ. After removal of 0 bases from V and 3 bases from J, the junction contained 10 bases not matched to a gene. There are 17 residues in the CDR3. The CDR3 coding sequence is TGTGCCAGCAGCCAAGATACCGGGGACAGTATTCACTATGGCTACACCTTC. Translated: CASSQDTGDSIHYGYTF.

The gene calls are TRBV7-2 and TRBJ1-2; D not resolved. The CDR3 has 12 amino acids. V lost 5 bases and J lost 13, with 17 bases in between. Germline assignment: CDR1 SGHTA and CDR2 FQGNSA. The CDR3 DNA is TGTGCCAGCAGCCCAGTAGGAACCAGTTCCACCTTC. This gives the protein CASSPVGTSSTF.

The CDR3 bases are TGTGCCAGCAGTTTGGGGGGGGCGGCCATTCAGTACTTC. Its translation: CASSLGGAAIQYF. The chain is built from TRBV12-3 or TRBV12-4 and TRBJ2-4; TRBD2 might be the D (7 bases). V was trimmed by 3 bases and J by 9 bases, leaving 12 bases between them. CDR3 length: 13 amino acids.

The sample holds a few counts of this clonotype. This chain links TRBV28 with TRBJ2-1; no definite D call. The length of the CDR3 is 14 residues. Germline assignment: CDR1 MDHEN and CDR2 SYDVKM. V was clipped by 0 bases and J by 7 bases, with 10 bases between them. Written as DNA, the CDR3 is TGTGCCAGCAGTTTATGGGCCCCGAATAATGAGCAGTTCTTC. Protein: CASSLWAPNNEQFF.